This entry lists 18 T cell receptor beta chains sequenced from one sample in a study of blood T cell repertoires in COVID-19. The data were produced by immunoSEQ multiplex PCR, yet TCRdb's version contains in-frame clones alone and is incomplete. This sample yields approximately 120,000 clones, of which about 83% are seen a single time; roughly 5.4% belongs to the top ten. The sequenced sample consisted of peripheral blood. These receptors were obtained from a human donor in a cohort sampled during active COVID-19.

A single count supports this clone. DNA of the CDR3: TGTGCCAGCAGTTATCGGCAGGGGACCTTTGAGACCCAGTACTTC. This sequence encodes CASSYRQGTFETQYF. V and J are TRBV6-6 and TRBJ2-5; weak D call: TRBD1 (6 bases). Looked up from germline, CDR1 is MNHNY and CDR2 is SVGAGI (reference sequence). Trimming left V 3 bases short and J 5 bases short, with 16 bases between. CDR3 size: 15 residues.

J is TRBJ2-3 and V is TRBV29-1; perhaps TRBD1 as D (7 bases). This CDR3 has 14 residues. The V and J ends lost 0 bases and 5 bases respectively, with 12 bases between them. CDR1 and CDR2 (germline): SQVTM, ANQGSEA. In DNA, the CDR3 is TGCAGCGTTGAAGATAACCAGGGGGGAGATACGCAGTATTTT. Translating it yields CSVEDNQGGDTQYF.

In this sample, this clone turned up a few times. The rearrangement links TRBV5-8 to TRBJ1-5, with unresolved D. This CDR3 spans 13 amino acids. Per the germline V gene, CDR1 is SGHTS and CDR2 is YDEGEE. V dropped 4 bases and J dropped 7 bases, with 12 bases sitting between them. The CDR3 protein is CASSPGWYQPQHF. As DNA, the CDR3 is TGTGCCAGCAGCCCCGGTTGGTACCAGCCCCAGCATTTT.

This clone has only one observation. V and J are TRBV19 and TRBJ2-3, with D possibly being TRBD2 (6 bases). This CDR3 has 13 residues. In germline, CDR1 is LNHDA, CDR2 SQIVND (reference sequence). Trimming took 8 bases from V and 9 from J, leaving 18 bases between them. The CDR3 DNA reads TGTGCCAGTTTAAGAGAGAGGGGAGGAACGCAGTATTTT. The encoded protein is CASLRERGGTQYF.

The CDR3 region is CASDRTGLGYEQYF. In DNA, the CDR3 is TGTGCCAGCGACCGTACAGGGCTGGGGTACGAGCAGTACTTC. J is TRBJ2-7 and V is TRBV6-5; possibly TRBD1 for D (6 bases). CDR3 size: 14 residues. V was cut by 8 bases and J by 4 bases, with 18 bases left in between. Looked up from germline, CDR1 is MNHEY and CDR2 is SVGAGI.

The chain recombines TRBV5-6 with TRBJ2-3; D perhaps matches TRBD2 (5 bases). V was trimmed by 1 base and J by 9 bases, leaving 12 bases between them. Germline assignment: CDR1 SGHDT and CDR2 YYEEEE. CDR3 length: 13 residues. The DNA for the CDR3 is TGTGCCAGCAGCTTGACCCGGAGGTACACGCAGTATTTT. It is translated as CASSLTRRYTQYF.

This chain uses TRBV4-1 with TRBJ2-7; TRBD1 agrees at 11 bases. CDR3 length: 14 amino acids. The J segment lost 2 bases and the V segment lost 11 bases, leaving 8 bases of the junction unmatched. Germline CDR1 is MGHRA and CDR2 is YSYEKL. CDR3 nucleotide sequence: TGCGCCTGTGCCGGGACAGGGGGGGCCTACGAGCAGTACTTC. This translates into CACAGTGGAYEQYF.

CDR3 in DNA: TGCGCCAGCAGCCAAGATCTGGGACTAGGCACTGAAGCTTTCTTT. This sequence encodes CASSQDLGLGTEAFF. The rearrangement joins TRBV4-3 to TRBJ1-1; D possibly corresponds to TRBD1 (5 bases). The germline V gene has CDR1 LGHNA and CDR2 YSLEER. Trimming removed 0 bases at V and 4 bases at J, with 12 bases between. The CDR3 covers 15 residues.

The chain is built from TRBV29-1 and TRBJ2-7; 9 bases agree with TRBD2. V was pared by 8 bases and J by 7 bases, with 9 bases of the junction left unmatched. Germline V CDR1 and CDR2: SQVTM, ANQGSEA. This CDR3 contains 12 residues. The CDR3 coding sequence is TGCAGCACCGTAGCGGGAGAGGGTGAGCAGTACTTC. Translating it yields CSTVAGEGEQYF.

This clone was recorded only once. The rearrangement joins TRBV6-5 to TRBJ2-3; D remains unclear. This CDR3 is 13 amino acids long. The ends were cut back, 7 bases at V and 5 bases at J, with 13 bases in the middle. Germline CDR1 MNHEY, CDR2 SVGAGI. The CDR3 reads CASNNQIGDTQYF. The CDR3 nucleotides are TGTGCCAGCAATAATCAGATTGGAGATACGCAGTATTTT.

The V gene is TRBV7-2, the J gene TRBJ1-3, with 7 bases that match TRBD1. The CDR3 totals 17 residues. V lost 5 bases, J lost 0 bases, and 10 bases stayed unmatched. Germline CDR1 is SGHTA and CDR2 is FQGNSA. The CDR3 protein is CASSLGQGGGSGNTIYF. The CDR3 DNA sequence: TGTGCCAGCAGCCTAGGGCAGGGGGGAGGCTCTGGAAACACCATATATTTT.

In DNA form, the CDR3 reads TGTGCCAGTAGTCCGACATGGTCTTCGGATCAGCCCCAGCATTTT. Protein: CASSPTWSSDQPQHF. The V and J genes are TRBV19 and TRBJ1-5; D gene uncertain. The CDR3 is 15 residues long. CDR1 is LNHDA and CDR2 is SQIVND in the germline V gene (reference sequence). V lost 5 bases and J 5 bases, leaving 16 bases between the germline ends.

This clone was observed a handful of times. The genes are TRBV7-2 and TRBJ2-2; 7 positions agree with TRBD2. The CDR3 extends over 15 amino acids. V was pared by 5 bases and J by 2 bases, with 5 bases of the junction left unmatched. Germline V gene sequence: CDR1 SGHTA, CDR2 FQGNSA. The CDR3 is CASSPAGFNTGELFF. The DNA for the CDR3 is TGTGCCAGCAGCCCAGCGGGATTTAACACCGGGGAGCTGTTTTTT.

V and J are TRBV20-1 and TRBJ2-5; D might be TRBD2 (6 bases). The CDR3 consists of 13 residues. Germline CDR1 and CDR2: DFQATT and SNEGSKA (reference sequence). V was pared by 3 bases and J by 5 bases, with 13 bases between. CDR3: CSASRGRGETQYF. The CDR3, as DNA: TGCAGTGCTAGTCGGGGCCGGGGGGAGACCCAGTACTTC.

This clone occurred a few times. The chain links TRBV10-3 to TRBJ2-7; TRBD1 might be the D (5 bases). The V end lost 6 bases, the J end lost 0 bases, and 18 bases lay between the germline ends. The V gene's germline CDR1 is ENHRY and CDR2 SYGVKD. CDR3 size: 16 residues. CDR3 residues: CAIRHTDRSSSYEQYF. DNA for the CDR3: TGTGCCATCAGACACACAGACAGAAGTAGCTCCTACGAGCAGTACTTC.

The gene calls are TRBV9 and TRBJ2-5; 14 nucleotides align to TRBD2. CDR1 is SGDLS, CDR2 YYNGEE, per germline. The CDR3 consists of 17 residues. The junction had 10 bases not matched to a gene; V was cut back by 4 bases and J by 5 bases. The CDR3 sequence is CASSPHPGLAGEETQYF. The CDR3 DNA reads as TGTGCCAGCAGCCCCCACCCGGGACTAGCGGGAGAGGAGACCCAGTACTTC.

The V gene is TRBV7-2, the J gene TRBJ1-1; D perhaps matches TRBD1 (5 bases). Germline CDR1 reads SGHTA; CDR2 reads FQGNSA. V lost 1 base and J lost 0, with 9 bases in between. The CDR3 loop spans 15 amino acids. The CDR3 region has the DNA TGTGCCAGCAGCTTAGAGGGCAGGGTGAACACTGAAGCTTTCTTT. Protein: CASSLEGRVNTEAFF.

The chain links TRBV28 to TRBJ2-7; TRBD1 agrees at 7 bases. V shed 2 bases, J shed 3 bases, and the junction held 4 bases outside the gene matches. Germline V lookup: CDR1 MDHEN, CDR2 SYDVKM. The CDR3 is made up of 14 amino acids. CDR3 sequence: CASSLQGDGYEQYF. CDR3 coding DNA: TGTGCCAGCAGTTTACAGGGGGACGGCTACGAGCAGTACTTC. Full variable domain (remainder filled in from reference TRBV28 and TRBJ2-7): DVKVTQSSRYLVKRTGEKVFLECVQDMDHENMFWYRQDPGLGLRLIYFSYDVKMKEKGDIPEGYSVSREKKERFSLILESASTNQTSMYLCASSLQGDGYEQYFGPGTRLTVT.